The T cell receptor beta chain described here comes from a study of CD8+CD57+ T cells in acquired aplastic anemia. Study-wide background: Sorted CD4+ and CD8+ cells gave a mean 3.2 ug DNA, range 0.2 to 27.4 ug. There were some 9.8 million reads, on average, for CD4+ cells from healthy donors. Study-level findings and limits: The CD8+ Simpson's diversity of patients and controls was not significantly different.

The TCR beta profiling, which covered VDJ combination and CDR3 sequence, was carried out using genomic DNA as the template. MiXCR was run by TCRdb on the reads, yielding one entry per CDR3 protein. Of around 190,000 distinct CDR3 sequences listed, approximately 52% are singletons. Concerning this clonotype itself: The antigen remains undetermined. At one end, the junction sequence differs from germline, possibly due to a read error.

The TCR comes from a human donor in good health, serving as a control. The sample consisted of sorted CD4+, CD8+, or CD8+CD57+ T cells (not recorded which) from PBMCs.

The chain's CDR3 is CASSSAMYHNQPQHF. CDR3 DNA sequence: TGTGCCAGCAGTTCAGCAATGTACCACAATCAGCCCCAGCATTTT. The chain carries TRBV10-3 and TRBJ1-5; no clear D. The CDR3 sequence is 15 residues long. The V gene's germline CDR1 is ENHRY and CDR2 SYGVKD.